The 8 T cell receptor beta chains listed next were all sequenced from one sample in a study of human T cells and chemical hapten exposure. TCRdb processed the RACE reads anew with MiXCR; each CDR3 protein has one entry. In the table there are about 80,000 distinct CDR3 sequences, 9.5% to 13% of which are singletons. Time point reported: patch test 2, 6 weeks after DPC sensitization. Treatment denoted: therapeutic diphenylcyclopropenone sensitization with weekly scalp DPC. Source: whole blood, taken in connection with sensitization to the hapten diphenylcyclopropenone (DPC). Receptors originate from a man aged 18-30 years with alopecia areata. Some clones in this sample may be carry-over from other donors' samples.

The chain combines TRBV14 with TRBJ1-2, with D unresolved. Germline values: CDR1 SGHDN, CDR2 FVKESK. CDR3 length: 14 residues. The V end was cut by 3 bases, the J end by 3 bases, with 11 bases between. CDR3 DNA sequence: TGTGCCAGCAGCCAGCGGGGTTTCGACTATGGCTACACCTTC. Its protein product is CASSQRGFDYGYTF.

This clonotype was observed many times. The chain's CDR3 is CATSDSSSYNEQFF. The CDR3 coding sequence is TGTGCCACCAGTGACTCGAGCTCCTACAATGAGCAGTTCTTC. The rearrangement uses TRBV24-1 and TRBJ2-1; D is unclear. The CDR3 totals 14 residues. Per germline, CDR1 KGHDR and CDR2 SFDVKD. Deletions cut 4 bases from V and 0 bases from J, with 6 bases between.

This clonotype was observed a few times. The J gene is TRBJ2-2, the V gene TRBV12-3 or TRBV12-4; D not resolved. The V end was cut by 8 bases, the J end by 0 bases, with 4 bases between. This CDR3 is built from 12 residues. CDR3 in amino acids: CASLSNTGELFF. The CDR3 nucleotides read TGTGCCAGCCTGTCGAACACCGGGGAGCTGTTTTTT.

The table lists this clonotype with many counts. The chain is built from TRBV5-1 and TRBJ1-1; no definite D call. V lost 4 bases and J lost 4, with 17 bases in between. The length of the CDR3 is 15 residues. Looked up from germline, CDR1 is SGHRS and CDR2 is YFSETQ. The CDR3: CASSPERGVGTEAFF. The CDR3, as DNA: TGCGCCAGCAGCCCAGAACGGGGTGTCGGCACTGAAGCTTTCTTT.

This clonotype has a count of ten or more. V usage is TRBV12-3 or TRBV12-4 and J usage is TRBJ2-3; D call uncertain. V was pared by 2 bases and J by 5 bases, with 5 bases between. CDR3 length: 12 residues. The CDR3 coding sequence is TGTGCCAGCAGTTTACCGGGAGATACGCAGTATTTT. Its translation: CASSLPGDTQYF.

The V and J genes are TRBV4-1 and TRBJ2-7; D is possibly TRBD1 or TRBD2 (5 bases each). CDR1 and CDR2 (germline): MGHRA, YSYEKL. Trimming removed 3 bases at V and 2 bases at J, with 17 bases between. This CDR3 contains 16 residues. The CDR3 DNA reads TGCGCCAGCAGCCACCCCCGTGGGACCGAAACCTACGAGCAGTACTTC. Its protein product is CASSHPRGTETYEQYF.

This clonotype was observed many times. The gene calls are TRBV7-2 and TRBJ2-5; perhaps TRBD1 as D (7 bases). The CDR3 is 17 amino acids. V was trimmed by 3 bases and J by 4 bases, leaving 21 bases between them. Germline V gene sequence: CDR1 SGHTA, CDR2 FQGNSA. Here the CDR3 DNA reads TGTGCCAGCAGCTTGCTCCAGGGGGGACTCACTCCAGAGACCCAGTACTTC. Protein: CASSLLQGGLTPETQYF.

The chain uses TRBV5-4 and TRBJ2-5; no reliable D call. Germline V gives CDR1 SGHNT, CDR2 YYREEE (reference sequence). Trimming stripped 4 bases from V and 3 bases from J, with 13 bases between. The CDR3 length is 14 residues. The CDR3 region is CASSLGRTKETQYF. CDR3 DNA: TGTGCCAGCAGCCTCGGACGGACCAAAGAGACCCAGTACTTC.